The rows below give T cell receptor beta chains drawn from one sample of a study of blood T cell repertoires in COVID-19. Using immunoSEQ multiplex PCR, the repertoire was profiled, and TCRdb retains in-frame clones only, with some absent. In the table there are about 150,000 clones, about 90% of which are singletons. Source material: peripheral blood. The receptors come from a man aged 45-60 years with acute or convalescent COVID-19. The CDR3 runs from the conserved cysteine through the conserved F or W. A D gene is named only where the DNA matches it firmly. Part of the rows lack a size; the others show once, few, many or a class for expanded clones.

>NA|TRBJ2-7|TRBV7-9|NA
TGTGCCAGCAGCTTAGGGACGTTTACGGGGGAGCAGTACTTC
CASSLGTFTGEQYF
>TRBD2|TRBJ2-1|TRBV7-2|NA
TGTGCCGGGACTAGCGGGCCTGGCGAGCAGTTCTTC
CAGTSGPGEQFF
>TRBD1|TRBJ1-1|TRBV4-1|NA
TGCGCCAGCAGCCAGGAAGGGACAGGGAGGAGCACTGAAGCTTTCTTT
CASSQEGTGRSTEAFF
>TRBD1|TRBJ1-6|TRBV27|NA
TGTGCCAGCAGTATTATGAGAGGGGGCCGATCACCCCTCCACTTT
CASSIMRGGRSPLHF
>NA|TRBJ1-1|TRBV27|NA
TGTGCCAGCAGTTTTGCAGGGGACGCTTTCTTT
CASSFAGDAFF
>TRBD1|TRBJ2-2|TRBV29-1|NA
TGCAGCGCTCGGGACAGGGGCCCACCGGGGGAGCTGTTTTTT
CSARDRGPPGELFF
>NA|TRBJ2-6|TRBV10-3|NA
TGTGCCATCAGTGAGACGCCGGGCTCTGGGGCCAACGTCCTGACTTTC
CAISETPGSGANVLTF
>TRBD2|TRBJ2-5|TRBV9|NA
TGTGCCAGCAGCGCCGGATCTAGCGGGGGGACCCAAGAGACCCAGTACTTC
CASSAGSSGGTQETQYF
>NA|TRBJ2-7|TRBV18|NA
TGTGCCAGCTCACCCCCAGTCTCCTACGAGCAGTACTTC
CASSPPVSYEQYF
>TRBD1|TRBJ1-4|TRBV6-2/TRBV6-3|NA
TGTGCCAGCAGCGCCGGAGGGGGCGGTGAAAAACTGTTTTTT
CASSAGGGGEKLFF
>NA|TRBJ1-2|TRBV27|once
TGTGCCAGCAGTCCTTGGGGGGGCCCCCATGGCTACACCTTC
CASSPWGGPHGYTF
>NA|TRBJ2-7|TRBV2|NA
TGTGCCAGCATGGCGGGGGCAAACTACGAGCAGTACTTC
CASMAGANYEQYF
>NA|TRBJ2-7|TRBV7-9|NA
TGTGCCACCGAAGGGACTGATATCTCCTACGAGCAGTACTTC
CATEGTDISYEQYF
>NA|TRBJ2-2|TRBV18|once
TGTGCCAGCTCACCAAACGGGGCGAACACCGGGGAGCTGTTTTTT
CASSPNGANTGELFF
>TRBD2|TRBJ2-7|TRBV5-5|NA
TGTGCCAGCAGCCCCCGACTAGCGGGGTACGAGCAGTACTTC
CASSPRLAGYEQYF
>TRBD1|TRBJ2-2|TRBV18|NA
TGTGCCAGCTCACCGGCAGGGGGCGTCGGCGGGGAGCTGTTTTTT
CASSPAGGVGGELFF
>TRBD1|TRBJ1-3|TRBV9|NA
TGTGCCAGCAGCGTTGTGGGGACAGGGGCCTTCTCTGGAAACACCATATATTTT
CASSVVGTGAFSGNTIYF
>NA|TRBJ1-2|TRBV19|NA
TGTGCCAGTAGTATTCGGCAGGACTATGGCTACACCTTC
CASSIRQDYGYTF
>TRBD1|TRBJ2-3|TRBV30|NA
TGTGCCTGGACGAAAGGGGGCGCGACAGATACGCAGTATTTT
CAWTKGGATDTQYF
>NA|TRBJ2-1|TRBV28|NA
TGTGCCAGCGAGGGCGGGAGAGGGGGCAATGAGCAGTTCTTC
CASEGGRGGNEQFF
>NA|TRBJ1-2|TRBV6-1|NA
TGTGCCAGCAGTGAGACCCAAAGCGGCTATGGCTACACCTTC
CASSETQSGYGYTF
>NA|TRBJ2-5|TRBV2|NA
TGTGCCAGCAAATTACAAGAGACCCAGTACTTC
CASKLQETQYF